This note documents a single T cell receptor beta chain sequence. This table comes from immunoSEQ multiplex PCR, and its TCRdb copy is limited to in-frame clones, with some not included. The sample consists of roughly 270,000 clones, about four fifths of them appearing once. The data were obtained in a study of blood T cell repertoires in COVID-19. Overall study: The origin of the acute and convalescent COVID-19 samples was the United States, Italy and Spain. Sources were T cells, B-cell-depleted T cells, or PBMCs; the material itself was cDNA or gDNA.

Those enrolled, adults aged roughly 18 to 89 years, came from roughly 23 US areas. A COVID-19 case was met by exposed participants within 2 weeks before study entry. This CDR3 has 15 residues. CDR1 KGHSH and CDR2 LQKENI come from the germline V gene. V was shortened by 0 bases and J by 4 bases, with 12 bases between the two germline ends. The material sequenced was PBMCs or T cells enriched from blood (not recorded which). This TCR was recovered from a man aged 40-55 years who had been exposed to COVID-19. This rearrangement joins TRBV18 to TRBJ1-2, with TRBD1 as a possible D gene (5 bases). This CDR3 is CASSPPRVHFYGYTF. For the CDR3, the DNA is TGTGCCAGCTCACCACCCAGGGTTCATTTCTATGGCTACACCTTC.